This passage covers 8 T cell receptor beta chains from one sample sequenced in a study of cytomegalovirus exposure and HLA in healthy donors. Both 60 Vbeta primers and 13 Jbeta primers went into the PCR. TCRdb's table, derived via immunoSEQ multiplex PCR, lists solely in-frame clones and lacks some. Of some 98,000 clones in the sample, approximately 80% were seen once. The sample taken for sequencing was PBMCs. The receptors stem from a human donor in good health.

The rearrangement uses TRBV7-9 and TRBJ2-2; 9 nucleotides match TRBD1. CDR3 length: 17 residues. Germline loops: CDR1 SEHNR, CDR2 FQNEAQ (reference sequence). J lost 5 bases, V lost 2 bases, and 9 bases had no gene match. CDR3 coding DNA: TGTGCCAGCAGCTTAACCTCCGGGACAGGGAAAACCGGGGAGCTGTTTTTT. It encodes CASSLTSGTGKTGELFF.

The chain is built from TRBV30 and TRBJ2-7; perhaps TRBD1 as D (5 bases). Germline CDR1 and CDR2: GTSNPN and SVGIG (reference sequence). The CDR3 has 12 amino acids. V dropped 2 bases and J dropped 6 bases, with 11 bases sitting between them. The CDR3 loop is CAWSITGTEQYF. The CDR3 nucleotides read TGTGCCTGGAGTATTACAGGAACCGAGCAGTACTTC.

The rearrangement links TRBV7-9 to TRBJ1-3; weak D call: TRBD1 (5 bases). Germline CDR1 and CDR2: SEHNR and FQNEAQ (reference sequence). Trimming pared 5 bases from V and 0 bases from J, leaving 11 bases between. The CDR3 consists of 15 residues. The CDR3 protein is CASSAPGRSGNTIYF. The DNA for the CDR3 is TGTGCCAGCAGCGCCCCAGGGCGCTCTGGAAACACCATATATTTT.

The chain employs TRBV7-8 and TRBJ2-5; D might be TRBD2 (7 bases). Germline V lookup: CDR1 SGHVS, CDR2 FQNEAQ. The CDR3 loop spans 15 amino acids. The V end was cut by 3 bases, the J end by 9 bases, with 20 bases between. In DNA form, the CDR3 reads TGTGCCAGCAGCTTTGGGGAGGGGGGAATCACGGCCCAGTACTTC. Translated, it gives CASSFGEGGITAQYF.

The DNA of the CDR3 is TGTGCCAGCTCACCAGACAGGCCAACCCAAGCTTTCTTT. Translated, it gives CASSPDRPTQAFF. The chain recombines TRBV18 with TRBJ1-1; D perhaps matches TRBD1 (6 bases). CDR3 length equals 13 residues. The germline V gene has CDR1 KGHSH and CDR2 LQKENI. Trimming removed 2 bases at V and 9 bases at J, with 13 bases between.

This clone was seen just once. The rearrangement links TRBV6-5 to TRBJ1-6, with D unclear. The length of the CDR3 is 15 residues. Per germline, CDR1 MNHEY and CDR2 SVGAGI. V lost 2 bases and J lost 5, with 10 bases in between. CDR3 sequence reads: CASSYESRNNSPLHF. The CDR3, as DNA: TGTGCCAGCAGTTACGAATCGAGAAATAATTCACCCCTCCACTTT.

The chain carries TRBV4-3 and TRBJ2-3, with TRBD1 matching over 8 bases. CDR1 and CDR2 (germline): LGHNA, YSLEER. The CDR3 covers 14 residues. V lost 0 bases to trimming and J lost 6 bases; unmatched junction nucleotides: 2. CDR3 in DNA: TGCGCCAGCAGCCAAGACAGGGGGCTTGATACGCAGTATTTT. This codes for CASSQDRGLDTQYF.

V is TRBV6-5 and J is TRBJ2-7, with 10 positions matching TRBD1. V gave up 2 bases and J gave up 2 bases; unmatched junction bases: 3. Germline values: CDR1 MNHEY, CDR2 SVGAGI. The CDR3 has 15 amino acids. CDR3 in DNA: TGTGCCAGCAGTTACCGCGACAGGGGGCCCTACGAGCAGTACTTC. The encoded protein is CASSYRDRGPYEQYF.